The T cell receptor (beta chain) under discussion was sequenced for a study of beta chain features in type 1 diabetes. Study context: The examined sorted cells totaled 85 million to 120 million across samples.

Investigators reverse transcribed all isolated RNA, so they sequenced expressed TCRB transcripts. Sequencing was performed with immunoSEQ multiplex PCR; in TCRdb, only in-frame clones are kept and a portion is missing. This table has around 400,000 clones, roughly 13% appearing once. Points on this clone: Its antigen is unknown.

Study-wide findings and caveats: More deletions and fewer insertions at VDJ junctions were seen in type 1 diabetes patients.

The length of the CDR3 is 14 residues. The V and J ends lost 2 bases and 7 bases respectively, with 13 bases between them. From germline, CDR1 is SGHRS and CDR2 YFSETQ. What was sequenced was naive CD4+ T cells from blood. The chain employs TRBV5-1 and TRBJ2-1; D perhaps matches TRBD1 (6 bases). This clonotype was sampled from a man between 18 and 29 years old in good health. The CDR3 region has the DNA TGCGCCAGCAGCTTAGGACAGTGGGAGAATGAGCAGTTCTTC. This gives the protein CASSLGQWENEQFF.